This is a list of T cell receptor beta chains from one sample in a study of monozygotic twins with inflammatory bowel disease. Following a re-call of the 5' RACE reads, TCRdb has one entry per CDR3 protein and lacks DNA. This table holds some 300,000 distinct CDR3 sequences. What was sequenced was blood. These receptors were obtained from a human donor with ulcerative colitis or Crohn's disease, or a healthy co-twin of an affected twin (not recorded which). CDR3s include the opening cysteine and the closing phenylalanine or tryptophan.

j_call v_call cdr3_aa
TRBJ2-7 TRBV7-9 CASSLGEWGADEQYF
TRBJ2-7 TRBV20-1 CSAGRTSRAHAEQYF
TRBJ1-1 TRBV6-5 CASSYVTRRENTEAFF
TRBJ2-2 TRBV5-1 CASREGSNTGELFF
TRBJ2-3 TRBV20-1 CSARVAGGPTDTQYF
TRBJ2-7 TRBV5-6 CASSPAGYSYEQYF
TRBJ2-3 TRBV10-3 CANRQGQSTDTQYF
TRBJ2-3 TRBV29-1 CSGFRTDTQYF
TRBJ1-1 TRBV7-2 CASRRDRLNTEAFF
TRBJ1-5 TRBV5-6 CASSFSGQARVQPQHF
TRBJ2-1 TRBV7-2 CASSLATSASAYNEQFF
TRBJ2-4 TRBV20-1 CSASMDSQAKNMQYF
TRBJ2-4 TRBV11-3 CAACRVSLAKNIQYF
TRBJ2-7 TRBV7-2 CASSLGDSPYEQYF
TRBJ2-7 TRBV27 CASSPTAYEQYF
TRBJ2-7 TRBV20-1 CSAKVDIYEQYF
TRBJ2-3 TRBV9 CASSPQGLAVGADTQYF
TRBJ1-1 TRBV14 CASSRIVGLGTEAFF
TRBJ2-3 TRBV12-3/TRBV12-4 CASTATGIRTDTQYF
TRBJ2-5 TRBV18 CASSRNGRETQYF
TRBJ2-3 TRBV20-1 CSVGDTSTDTQYF
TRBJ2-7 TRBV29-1 CSVAEGFVYEQYF
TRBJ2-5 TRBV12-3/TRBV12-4 CASSFGTGGQETQYF
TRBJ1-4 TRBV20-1 CSAGTTGGFEKLFF
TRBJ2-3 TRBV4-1 CASSPYGGGVDTQYF
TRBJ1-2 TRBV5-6 CASSDTGGLYGYTF
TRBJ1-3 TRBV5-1 CASSAGQGGVNTIYF
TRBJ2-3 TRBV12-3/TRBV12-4 CASSPGGRFRTDTQYF
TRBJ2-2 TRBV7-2 CASSLGLPTGELFF
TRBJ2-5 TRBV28 CASSTFGRGAQETQYF
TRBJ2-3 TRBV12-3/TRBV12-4 CASSRSGSGPDTQYF
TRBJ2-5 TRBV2 CARDRTSGDSQETQYF
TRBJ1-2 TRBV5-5 CASSLFTAADYGYTF
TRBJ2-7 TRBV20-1 CSAREPSGGYEQYF
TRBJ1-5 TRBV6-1 CASSEGREYSNQPQHF
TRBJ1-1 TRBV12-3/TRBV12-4 CASSLTGRDTEAFF
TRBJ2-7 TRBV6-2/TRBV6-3 CASSSPPYSYEQYF
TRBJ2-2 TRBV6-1 CASRFSGGMNTGELFF
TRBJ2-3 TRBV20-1 CSARSIVLAGGADTQYF
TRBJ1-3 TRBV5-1 CASSASTGQGNTIYF
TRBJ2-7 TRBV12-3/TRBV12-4 CASSHPRTELSYEQYF